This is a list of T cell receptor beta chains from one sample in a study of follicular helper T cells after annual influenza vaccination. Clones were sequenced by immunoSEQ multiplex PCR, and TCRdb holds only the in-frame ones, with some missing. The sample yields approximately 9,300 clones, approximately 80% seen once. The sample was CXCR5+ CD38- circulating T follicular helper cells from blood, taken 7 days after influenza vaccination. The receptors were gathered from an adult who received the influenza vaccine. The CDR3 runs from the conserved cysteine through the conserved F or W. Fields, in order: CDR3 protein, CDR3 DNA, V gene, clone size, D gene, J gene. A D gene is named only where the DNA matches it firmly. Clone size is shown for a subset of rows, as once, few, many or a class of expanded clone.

CDR3: CSADAAPTQYF; DNA: TGCAGTGCAGACGCGGCTCCGACCCAGTACTTC; V: TRBV20-1; size: NA; D: NA; J: TRBJ2-5
CDR3: CASSLLRHTEAFF; DNA: TGTGCCAGCAGCTTACTACGGCACACTGAAGCTTTCTTT; V: TRBV7-7; size: NA; D: NA; J: TRBJ1-1
CDR3: CASSLDRGRNQPQHF; DNA: TGCGCCAGCAGCTTGGACAGGGGGCGAAATCAGCCCCAGCATTTT; V: TRBV5-1; size: few; D: TRBD1; J: TRBJ1-5
CDR3: CSGDGDTEAFF; DNA: TGCAGTGGAGACGGTGACACTGAAGCTTTCTTT; V: TRBV20-1; size: once; D: NA; J: TRBJ1-1
CDR3: CASSFGTSGGYEQYF; DNA: TGTGCCAGCAGCTTCGGGACTAGCGGGGGGTACGAGCAGTACTTC; V: TRBV7-2; size: NA; D: TRBD2; J: TRBJ2-7
CDR3: CASSLGTGSPSTEAFF; DNA: TGTGCCAGCAGCTTGGGGACAGGGTCCCCCTCCACTGAAGCTTTCTTT; V: TRBV5-6; size: NA; D: TRBD1; J: TRBJ1-1
CDR3: CASSLTGGRSEQFF; DNA: TGTGCCAGCAGCTTGACGGGGGGGCGAAGTGAGCAGTTCTTC; V: TRBV7-8; size: NA; D: TRBD2; J: TRBJ2-1
CDR3: CASSLATGGDEKLFF; DNA: TGCGCCAGCAGCTTGGCGACAGGGGGAGACGAAAAACTGTTTTTT; V: TRBV5-1; size: NA; D: TRBD1; J: TRBJ1-4
CDR3: CASSEPSLETQYF; DNA: TGTGCCAGCAGTGAGCCGAGCTTGGAGACCCAGTACTTC; V: TRBV25-1; size: NA; D: NA; J: TRBJ2-5
CDR3: CASSTTGTPNTGELFF; DNA: TGTGCCAGTAGTACGACAGGGACCCCGAACACCGGGGAGCTGTTTTTT; V: TRBV19; size: NA; D: TRBD1; J: TRBJ2-2
CDR3: CASSLQRGRTDTQYF; DNA: TGCGCCAGCAGCCTGCAGCGGGGCCGCACAGATACGCAGTATTTT; V: TRBV5-1; size: once; D: TRBD2; J: TRBJ2-3
CDR3: CASSLAATEDTQYF; DNA: TGCGCCAGCAGCTTGGCTGCAACTGAAGATACGCAGTATTTT; V: TRBV5-1; size: NA; D: NA; J: TRBJ2-3
CDR3: CASSLGDTQYF; DNA: TGTGCCAGCAGCTTAGGGGATACGCAGTATTTT; V: TRBV11-2; size: NA; D: NA; J: TRBJ2-3
CDR3: CASSQQGSPLHF; DNA: TGTGCCAGCAGTCAGCAGGGGTCACCCCTCCACTTT; V: TRBV6-5; size: few; D: NA; J: TRBJ1-6
CDR3: CASSLGQGGLYEQYF; DNA: TGTGCCAGCTCACTTGGACAGGGGGGACTCTACGAGCAGTACTTC; V: TRBV18; size: NA; D: TRBD1; J: TRBJ2-7
CDR3: CASSPPANEKLFF; DNA: TGTGCCAGCAGCCCCCCGGCGAATGAAAAACTGTTTTTT; V: TRBV5-6; size: NA; D: NA; J: TRBJ1-4
CDR3: CASTPLGYEQYF; DNA: TGTGCCAGCACTCCCTTGGGTTACGAGCAGTACTTC; V: TRBV2; size: NA; D: NA; J: TRBJ2-7
CDR3: CASSLEGVRLEGYTF; DNA: TGCGCCAGCAGCTTGGAAGGGGTCAGGCTGGAAGGCTACACCTTC; V: TRBV5-1; size: NA; D: NA; J: TRBJ1-2
CDR3: CASSYSRREGNIQYF; DNA: TGTGCCAGCAGTTACTCTCGGCGGGAGGGAAACATTCAGTACTTC; V: TRBV6-5; size: NA; D: TRBD2; J: TRBJ2-4
CDR3: CAISDSDRVISPLHF; DNA: TGTGCCATCAGTGATTCTGACAGGGTTATTTCACCCCTCCACTTT; V: TRBV10-3; size: NA; D: TRBD1; J: TRBJ1-6
CDR3: CASSLGRELFLVFF; DNA: TGTGCCAGCAGTTTAGGCAGGGAACTTTTTTTAGTGTTCTTC; V: TRBV27; size: NA; D: NA; J: TRBJ2-1
CDR3: CASSLEAGLNEQFF; DNA: TGCGCCAGCAGCTTAGAGGCCGGGCTCAATGAGCAGTTCTTC; V: TRBV5-1; size: NA; D: NA; J: TRBJ2-1
CDR3: CASSSGQAIEKLFF; DNA: TGCGCCAGCAGCTCGGGACAGGCCATTGAAAAACTGTTTTTT; V: TRBV5-1; size: NA; D: TRBD1; J: TRBJ1-4
CDR3: CASSSVTSGEFDTQYF; DNA: TGCGCCAGCAGCTCCGTGACTAGCGGGGAATTCGATACGCAGTATTTT; V: TRBV5-1; size: NA; D: TRBD2; J: TRBJ2-3
CDR3: CASSLTGDANSPLHF; DNA: TGTGCCAGCAGCTTAACGGGGGACGCCAATTCACCCCTCCACTTT; V: TRBV11-2; size: few; D: NA; J: TRBJ1-6
CDR3: CASSLRSGSPVGNTIYF; DNA: TGTGCCAGCAGCCTCCGTTCCGGGAGCCCTGTAGGAAACACCATATATTTT; V: TRBV7-9; size: NA; D: NA; J: TRBJ1-3
CDR3: CASSPNYGYTF; DNA: TGTGCCAGCAGTCCAAACTATGGCTACACCTTC; V: TRBV6-6; size: NA; D: NA; J: TRBJ1-2
CDR3: CASSPGTPSSGANVLTF; DNA: TGTGCCAGCTCACCGGGGACACCCAGCTCTGGGGCCAACGTCCTGACTTTC; V: TRBV18; size: NA; D: NA; J: TRBJ2-6
CDR3: CASSQEGRILLGNEKLFF; DNA: TGCGCCAGCAGCCAAGAAGGCCGAATCTTATTGGGGAATGAAAAACTGTTTTTT; V: TRBV4-3; size: once; D: NA; J: TRBJ1-4
CDR3: CASIPTGQGLRNTIYF; DNA: TGTGCCAGTATCCCCACCGGTCAAGGGTTAAGAAACACCATATATTTT; V: TRBV19; size: NA; D: NA; J: TRBJ1-3
CDR3: CASSDLGQTYEQYF; DNA: TGTGCCAGCAGTGACCTAGGACAGACCTACGAGCAGTACTTC; V: TRBV6-1; size: NA; D: NA; J: TRBJ2-7
CDR3: CASSTPGLAGRGSDTQYF; DNA: TGCGCCAGCAGCACCCCTGGACTAGCGGGGAGAGGATCAGATACGCAGTATTTT; V: TRBV10-1; size: NA; D: TRBD2; J: TRBJ2-3
CDR3: CASSQESGSFHEQFF; DNA: TGCGCCAGCAGCCAAGAGAGCGGTAGCTTCCATGAGCAGTTCTTC; V: TRBV4-3; size: NA; D: NA; J: TRBJ2-1
CDR3: CASSPGNPHEQYF; DNA: TGTGCCAGCAGCCCCGGAAACCCCCACGAGCAGTACTTC; V: TRBV11-2; size: NA; D: NA; J: TRBJ2-7
CDR3: CASSERVAPTEYF; DNA: TGTGCCAGCAGTGAACGGGTTGCGCCAACGGAGTACTTC; V: TRBV2; size: NA; D: NA; J: TRBJ2-7
CDR3: CASSYLREREQFF; DNA: TGTGCCAGCAGTTACTTGAGGGAGAGGGAACAGTTCTTC; V: TRBV6-6; size: NA; D: NA; J: TRBJ2-1